Listed here are 26 T cell receptor beta chains from one sample, sequenced in a study of T-cell reconstitution after alpha-beta-depleted transplantation in children (dated by TCRdb to the mid-2010s). Library method: PCR. Instrument used: Illumina HiSeq 2500. To normalize quantification of the TCRbeta repertoire, the TCR libraries were built with molecular barcoding that relied on unique molecular identifiers. The public reads were run again by TCRdb, first through fastp at Q25 and then through MiXCR, and only productive beta chains were kept. A single entry per CDR3 protein holds the most common genes and DNA from its merged rows. Present in this sample are some 590,000 distinct CDR3 sequences, about 10% of which were seen just once. 4% to 5% of the sample goes to the ten largest clones. Sample: PBMCs from the stem cell graft donor, taken from the stem cell graft. The receptor set was obtained from a human donor who donated a stem cell graft to a child with acute myeloid leukemia.

J is TRBJ2-5 and V is TRBV29-1, with TRBD2 matching over 9 bases. J gave up 1 base and V 7 bases, and 4 bases lay outside the gene matches. The V gene's germline CDR1 is SQVTM and CDR2 ANQGSEA. The CDR3 is 13 residues long. The CDR3 here is CSAGLAIQETQYF. The CDR3 bases are TGCAGCGCTGGACTAGCGATCCAAGAGACCCAGTACTTC. Complete variable domain (other parts from reference TRBV29-1 and TRBJ2-5): SAVISQKPSRDICQRGTSLTIQCQVDSQVTMMFWYRQQPGQSLTLIATANQGSEATYESGFVIDKFPISRPNLTFSTLTVSNMSPEDSSIYLCSAGLAIQETQYFGPGTRLLVL.

This clonotype was seen ten or more times. This chain connects TRBV20-1 to TRBJ2-2, with TRBD1 identical over 7 bases. The ends lost 7 bases at V and 5 bases at J; junction bases unmatched: 10. CDR3 length: 14 amino acids. CDR1 DFQATT and CDR2 SNEGSKA come from the germline V gene (reference sequence). In nucleotides, the CDR3 is TGCAGTGGGCGCGCCGGGACAGTAACCGGGGAGCTGTTTTTT. This encodes CSGRAGTVTGELFF.

This clonotype was counted only a few times. The chain employs TRBV29-1 and TRBJ2-7, with D possibly being TRBD2 (6 bases). Germline lookup yields CDR1 SQVTM and CDR2 ANQGSEA. The ends were cut back, 1 base at V and 2 bases at J, with 12 bases in the middle. The length of the CDR3 is 14 residues. DNA of the CDR3: TGCAGCGTTGAAGTGGACGGGGGAGCCTACGAGCAGTACTTC. Amino acids: CSVEVDGGAYEQYF.

This clonotype appeared a few times. The chain recombines TRBV3-1 with TRBJ2-1, with unresolved D. This CDR3 contains 12 residues. The germline CDR1 and CDR2 sequences are LGHDT and YNNKEL (reference sequence). V was cut by 2 bases and J by 5 bases, with 4 bases left in between. The CDR3 loop is CASSQKNNEQFF. Written as DNA, the CDR3 is TGTGCCAGCAGCCAAAAAAACAATGAGCAGTTCTTC.

This chain links TRBV6-6 with TRBJ2-3; TRBD1 might be the D (5 bases). CDR1 is MNHNY, CDR2 SVGAGI, per germline (reference sequence). The V and J ends lost 2 bases and 11 bases respectively, with 14 bases between them. The length of the CDR3 is 13 residues. The CDR3 reads CASSYEGRQGQYF. CDR3 nucleotides: TGTGCCAGCAGTTACGAAGGCAGGCAGGGGCAGTATTTT.

This clonotype came up a few times. The chain links TRBV3-1 to TRBJ2-2, with a possible D match to TRBD1 (5 bases). Germline CDR1 and CDR2: LGHDT and YNNKEL (reference sequence). This CDR3 contains 11 residues. Trimming cost V 7 bases and J 6 bases, with 6 bases left between them. The CDR3 is CASKGPGELFF. In DNA, the CDR3 is TGTGCCAGCAAGGGGCCCGGGGAGCTGTTTTTT.

This clonotype was picked up many times. The chain uses TRBV28 and TRBJ2-7, with 7 nucleotides matching TRBD2. The CDR3 is 14 residues long. Germline trimming cut 6 bases from V and 3 bases from J; bases unmatched to any gene: 8. Germline values: CDR1 MDHEN, CDR2 SYDVKM. The CDR3 nucleotides read TGTGCCAGCAGACCCGCGGGGGAGGTCTACGAGCAGTACTTC. Translating gives CASRPAGEVYEQYF.

The genes are TRBV11-2 and TRBJ2-2; 8 positions agree with TRBD1. This CDR3 is built from 18 residues. Germline V CDR1 and CDR2: SGHAT, FQNNGV. Trimming cost V 6 bases and J 4 bases; bases outside gene matches: 16. CDR3 coding DNA: TGTGCCAGCAGAAAGAGGACAGGGTCTAGCTGGGGCACCGGGGAGCTGTTTTTT. It translates to CASRKRTGSSWGTGELFF.

The rearrangement links TRBV27 to TRBJ2-7; the match to TRBD1 covers 8 bases. J was trimmed by 1 base and V by 5 bases; bases with no gene match: 19. CDR1 is MNHEY and CDR2 is SMNVEV in the germline V gene (reference sequence). The CDR3 loop spans 19 amino acids. The CDR3 coding sequence is TGTGCCAGCAGTCCTTGGACAGGGCGGACTTACCGATTATCCTACGAGCAGTACTTC. It yields the protein CASSPWTGRTYRLSYEQYF.

CDR3 protein: CASSLQGGGTYEQYF. CDR3 in DNA: TGTGCCAGCAGCCTACAGGGGGGGGGCACCTACGAGCAGTACTTC. This chain connects TRBV7-3 to TRBJ2-7; possible D gene TRBD1, 8 bases. This CDR3 spans 15 amino acids. Between the trimmed V and J ends, which lost 5 bases and 2 bases, there was a span of 16 bases. Looked up from germline, CDR1 is SGHTA and CDR2 is FQGTGA.

This clonotype was counted ten times or more. CDR3 protein: CASNPRGLSYEQYF. The DNA of the CDR3 is TGTGCCAGCAACCCCAGGGGGCTCTCCTACGAGCAGTACTTC. The V call is TRBV12-3 or TRBV12-4, the J call TRBJ2-7; 8 bases match TRBD1. This CDR3 region has 14 residues. J gave up 0 bases and V 7 bases, and 5 bases lay outside the gene matches.

On this clonotype itself: The final CDR3 position lacks the conserved phenylalanine or tryptophan, pointing to a likely read error. This chain links TRBV30 with TRBJ1-1; D perhaps matches TRBD1 (6 bases). CDR1 and CDR2 (germline): GTSNPN, SVGIG (reference sequence). This CDR3 has 13 residues. The V and J ends lost 5 bases and 4 bases respectively, with 14 bases between them. The CDR3 bases are TGTGCCTGGCGACATCGGGGGGCCACTGAAGCTTTCCTT. It codes for CAWRHRGATEAFL.

Ten or more counts support this clonotype. The chain joins TRBV28 to TRBJ2-7; D gene ambiguous. CDR1 and CDR2 from the germline V gene are MDHEN and SYDVKM. The CDR3 sequence is 12 residues long. Trimming removed 8 bases at V and 4 bases at J, with 12 bases between. CDR3 residues: CASQRFGYEQYF. CDR3 bases: TGTGCCAGCCAAAGGTTTGGTTACGAGCAGTACTTC.

This clonotype was detected many times. J is TRBJ2-3 and V is TRBV14; 8 bases match TRBD2. The CDR3 is 16 amino acids. V shed 5 bases, J shed 2 bases, and the junction held 9 bases outside the gene matches. The V gene's germline CDR1 is SGHDN and CDR2 FVKESK. For the CDR3, the DNA is TGTGCCAGCAGCTCCTGGACTAGCAGGGACACAGATACGCAGTATTTT. Translation: CASSSWTSRDTDTQYF.

The table lists this clonotype with many counts. The CDR3 sequence is CAISESSPGGSYNEQFF. In DNA, the CDR3 is TGTGCCATCAGTGAGTCGAGTCCAGGGGGCTCCTACAATGAGCAGTTCTTC. This chain joins TRBV10-3 and TRBJ2-1; 7 bases are shared with TRBD1. This CDR3 is 17 amino acids long. The V gene's germline CDR1 is ENHRY and CDR2 SYGVKD. With V trimmed by 0 bases and J by 0 bases, 5 bases remained unmatched.

This clonotype was detected ten times or more. This chain joins TRBV29-1 and TRBJ2-7; D might be TRBD1 or TRBD2, each matching 6 bases. Germline V gene lookup returns CDR1 SQVTM and CDR2 ANQGSEA. Trimming cost V 1 base and J 4 bases, with 14 bases left between them. The CDR3 spans 14 residues. CDR3 in amino acids: CSVEGTRGRYEQYF. CDR3 nucleotides: TGCAGCGTTGAAGGCACAAGGGGGAGGTACGAGCAGTACTTC.

V is TRBV11-3 and J is TRBJ2-1; no clear D. The CDR3 consists of 15 residues. Germline V gives CDR1 SGHNT, CDR2 YENEEA. The V and J ends lost 5 bases and 0 bases respectively, with 11 bases between them. DNA of the CDR3: TGTGCCAGCAGCCATCGTAGGGACTCCTACAATGAGCAGTTCTTC. This sequence encodes CASSHRRDSYNEQFF.

This rearrangement joins TRBV7-8 to TRBJ1-1; D perhaps matches TRBD1 (5 bases). The CDR3 is 13 residues long. The V gene lost 8 bases and the J gene lost 1 base, with 11 bases spanning the gap. CDR1 is SGHVS, CDR2 FQNEAQ, per germline. CDR3 protein: CASLRQGNTEAFF. CDR3 nucleotide sequence: TGTGCCAGCCTCCGTCAGGGGAACACTGAAGCTTTCTTT. Full variable domain (outside the CDR3, taken from reference TRBV7-8 and TRBJ1-1): GAGVSQSPRYKVAKRGQDVALRCDPISGHVSLFWYQQALGQGPEFLTYFQNEAQLDKSGLPSDRFFAERPEGSVSTLKIQRTQQEDSAVYLCASLRQGNTEAFFGQGTRLTVV.

This clonotype was seen many times. The J gene is TRBJ1-4, the V gene TRBV29-1; tentatively, D is TRBD1 (6 bases). V was pared by 7 bases and J by 8 bases, with 20 bases between. The germline CDR1 and CDR2 sequences are SQVTM and ANQGSEA. The CDR3 length is 14 residues. In DNA, the CDR3 is TGCAGCGCCCTTCCCACAGGGTTAGGAGAAAAACTGTTTTTT. This encodes CSALPTGLGEKLFF.

Comments on this clonotype: A much larger clone differs by one base, so this may be a read error. The CDR3 nucleotides read TGCTGCGTTGTACTAGAGGGGTACGAGCAGTACTTC. Amino acids: CCVVLEGYEQYF. The gene calls are TRBV29-1 and TRBJ2-7, with D perhaps being TRBD1 or TRBD2 (5 bases each). The CDR3 consists of 12 residues. Germline V CDR1 and CDR2: SQVTM, ANQGSEA.

This clonotype occurred many times. V usage is TRBV5-1 and J usage is TRBJ2-7; 11 nucleotides align to TRBD2. Germline loops: CDR1 SGHRS, CDR2 YFSETQ. Trimming took 4 bases from V and 3 from J; bases not matched to a gene: 9. The CDR3 spans 16 residues. The CDR3 spells CASSPKGLAAHYEQYF. In DNA form, the CDR3 reads TGCGCCAGCAGCCCGAAGGGACTAGCGGCCCACTACGAGCAGTACTTC.

V is TRBV27 and J is TRBJ1-2; TRBD1 aligns across 9 bases. V was pared by 8 bases and J by 4 bases, with 8 bases of the junction left unmatched. Germline V gene data show CDR1 as MNHEY and CDR2 as SMNVEV (reference sequence). The CDR3 loop spans 14 amino acids. The CDR3 sequence is CASSYRDRAYGYTF. The CDR3 DNA reads as TGTGCCAGCTCTTACCGGGACAGGGCCTATGGCTACACCTTC.

This clonotype was seen a handful of times. V gene TRBV12-3 or TRBV12-4 combines with J gene TRBJ2-1; 8 nucleotides match TRBD1. The V and J ends lost 4 bases and 7 bases, in that order; junction bases with no gene match: 9. The CDR3 covers 15 residues. The CDR3 loop is CASSSEGTGRNEQFF. As DNA, the CDR3 is TGTGCCAGCAGTTCCGAGGGGACAGGTAGGAATGAGCAGTTCTTC.

This chain connects TRBV5-6 to TRBJ1-2; TRBD1 might be the D (5 bases). The CDR3 contains 14 residues. Looked up from germline, CDR1 is SGHDT and CDR2 is YYEEEE. Trimming left V 4 bases short and J 0 bases short, with 10 bases between. In DNA form, the CDR3 reads TGTGCCAGCAGCCACCAGGGCACTAACTATGGCTACACCTTC. Protein: CASSHQGTNYGYTF.

This clonotype occurred a few times. V is TRBV20-1 and J is TRBJ2-4; no reliable D call. The V gene lost 4 bases and the J gene lost 0 bases, with 13 bases spanning the gap. CDR3 length equals 15 residues. Germline values: CDR1 DFQATT, CDR2 SNEGSKA (reference sequence). CDR3: CSAIGPPVAKNIQYF. The CDR3 DNA reads as TGCAGTGCTATTGGGCCACCGGTAGCCAAAAACATTCAGTACTTC.

CDR3 in DNA: TGCGCCAGCAGCTTGGGGACTAGTGTGGGTACAGATACGCAGTATTTT. Translating it yields CASSLGTSVGTDTQYF. This chain connects TRBV5-1 to TRBJ2-3; 7 bases agree with TRBD2. The length of the CDR3 is 16 residues. The germline CDR1 and CDR2 sequences are SGHRS and YFSETQ. With 0 bases clipped from V and 3 bases from J, the junction kept 7 bases outside the gene matches.